A single sample gave rise to the 30 T cell receptor beta chains below, sequenced in a study of blood T cell repertoires in COVID-19. Some clones are missing from TCRdb's copy, which holds only in-frame ones; the method was immunoSEQ multiplex PCR. The repertoire has about 64,000 clones, around 90% of them found once; the top ten carry around two fifths. Sequenced: peripheral blood. These receptors originate from a woman aged 55-69 years with COVID-19, enrolled during active disease.

The chain combines TRBV7-8 with TRBJ2-6; TRBD1 is a possible D gene (6 bases). Germline V gene lookup returns CDR1 SGHVS and CDR2 FQNEAQ. Trimming cost V 5 bases and J 1 base, with 9 bases left between them. This CDR3 comprises 15 residues. As DNA, the CDR3 is TGTGCCAGCAGCCCAGGGGTTTCTGGGGCCAACGTCCTGACTTTC. Protein product: CASSPGVSGANVLTF.

The chain has TRBV12-3 or TRBV12-4 and TRBJ1-2; D call uncertain. The CDR3 covers 12 residues. With 2 bases removed from V and 8 bases from J, the gap between germline ends came to 9 bases. CDR3 sequence reads: CASSLRGDGYTF. Written as DNA, the CDR3 is TGTGCCAGCAGTTTACGGGGTGACGGCTACACCTTC.

The gene calls are TRBV30 and TRBJ2-4, with a weak D call TRBD1 (6 bases). Trimming shortened V by 2 bases and J by 3 bases, and 20 bases separated the two germline ends. CDR1 is GTSNPN and CDR2 is SVGIG in the germline V gene (reference sequence). There are 17 residues in the CDR3. In nucleotides, the CDR3 is TGTGCCTGGAGTTCCACGCAGGGGATCCCAGTCAAAAACATTCAGTACTTC. Its protein product is CAWSSTQGIPVKNIQYF.

CDR3 sequence: CASSGQGNTEAFF. CDR3 DNA sequence: TGTGCCAGCTCCGGACAGGGCAATACTGAAGCTTTCTTT. J is TRBJ1-1 and V is TRBV2; the match to TRBD1 covers 8 bases. The CDR3 has 13 amino acids. V trimming: 8 bases; J trimming: 5 bases; junction bases outside the gene matches: 7. Germline V gives CDR1 SNHLY, CDR2 FYNNEI. The full variable domain, with the rest looked up from reference TRBV2 and TRBJ1-1, is EPEVTQTPSHQVTQMGQEVILRCVPISNHLYFYWYRQILGQKVEFLVSFYNNEISEKSEIFDDQFSVERPDGSNFTLKIRSTKLEDSAMYFCASSGQGNTEAFFGQGTRLTVV.

This clone has at least ten counts. The chain uses TRBV7-9 and TRBJ2-7; possibly TRBD1 for D (6 bases). The length of the CDR3 is 16 residues. The germline V gene has CDR1 SEHNR and CDR2 FQNEAQ (reference sequence). Trimming left V 4 bases short and J 2 bases short, with 18 bases between. The CDR3 nucleotides read TGTGCCAGCAGCTGGAGCCCGGGACAAAGCGCCTACGAGCAGTACTTC. It translates to CASSWSPGQSAYEQYF.

J is TRBJ2-7 and V is TRBV19, with D possibly being TRBD1 (7 bases). The CDR3 runs 18 residues. V was cut by 3 bases and J by 3 bases, with 24 bases left in between. CDR1 and CDR2 from the germline V gene are LNHDA and SQIVND (reference sequence). The CDR3 nucleotides are TGTGCCAGTAGTATCTACTCCAGCGACAGGGCAGCGGGCTACGAGCAGTACTTC. This gives the protein CASSIYSSDRAAGYEQYF.

The chain links TRBV4-3 to TRBJ2-1; D not certain. The CDR3 runs to 18 residues. Looked up from germline, CDR1 is LGHNA and CDR2 is YSLEER. The ends were cut back, 0 bases at V and 3 bases at J, with 18 bases in the middle. CDR3 nucleotides: TGCGCCAGCAGCCAAGATGCCTCTAACCCCTCCCTCTACAATGAGCAGTTCTTC. This encodes CASSQDASNPSLYNEQFF.

This clone was seen a handful of times. The CDR3: CASSWDRQTGELFF. The CDR3 DNA reads TGTGCCAGCAGTTGGGACAGACAGACCGGGGAGCTGTTTTTT. V is TRBV2 and J is TRBJ2-2; 7 positions agree with TRBD1. Germline CDR1 SNHLY, CDR2 FYNNEI. Germline trimming cut 5 bases from V and 5 bases from J; bases unmatched to any gene: 5. The CDR3 has 14 amino acids.

This chain joins TRBV7-2 and TRBJ1-2; no firm D call. Germline V gene sequence: CDR1 SGHTA, CDR2 FQGNSA. Trimming stripped 1 base from V and 4 bases from J, with 10 bases between. This CDR3 comprises 14 residues. CDR3 in DNA: TGTGCCAGCAGCTTAGTGTCGAGCCTCTATGGCTACACCTTC. Its translation: CASSLVSSLYGYTF.

The chain employs TRBV12-3 or TRBV12-4 and TRBJ1-2; D is unclear. Trimming took 4 bases from V and 8 from J, leaving 14 bases between them. The length of the CDR3 is 13 residues. CDR3 sequence (DNA): TGTGCCAGCAGTTGGAACCAAGCGGAGGGCTACACCTTC. It is translated as CASSWNQAEGYTF.

The genes are TRBV4-1 and TRBJ2-7; 7 bases map to TRBD1. The CDR3 has 16 residues. The V gene's germline CDR1 is MGHRA and CDR2 YSYEKL. V dropped 0 bases and J dropped 1; count of bases not matched to a gene: 6. The CDR3 DNA reads as TGCGCCAGCAGCCAAGATAGGGCAGGGGGATCCTACGAGCAGTACTTC. Encoded protein: CASSQDRAGGSYEQYF.

The V gene is TRBV7-2, the J gene TRBJ2-6; D call uncertain. The CDR3 runs 15 residues. Trimming took 5 bases from V and 0 from J, leaving 8 bases between them. CDR1 SGHTA and CDR2 FQGNSA come from the germline V gene. CDR3 sequence (DNA): TGTGCCAGCAGCCACAAGATCTCTGGGGCCAACGTCCTGACTTTC. Protein sequence: CASSHKISGANVLTF.

V is TRBV5-1 and J is TRBJ2-2; 11 bases agree with TRBD2. Germline trimming cut 4 bases from V and 4 bases from J; bases unmatched to any gene: 18. The germline CDR1 and CDR2 sequences are SGHRS and YFSETQ. CDR3 size: 20 residues. The CDR3 loop reads CASSPALGLAARLGTGELFF. Written as DNA, the CDR3 is TGCGCCAGCAGCCCGGCTTTGGGACTAGCGGCCCGGCTGGGCACCGGGGAGCTGTTTTTT.

The chain is built from TRBV5-4 and TRBJ2-1, with a weak D call TRBD2 (6 bases). Germline-derived CDR1 and CDR2 are SGHNT and YYREEE (reference sequence). The CDR3 has 14 residues. V was trimmed by 0 bases and J by 12 bases, leaving 16 bases between them. The DNA for the CDR3 is TGTGCCAGCAGCTTGGATGGCGGGACCCCGTCGCAGTTCTTC. Residues: CASSLDGGTPSQFF.

The rearrangement uses TRBV20-1 and TRBJ1-1, with 7 bases aligning to TRBD1. From germline, CDR1 is DFQATT and CDR2 SNEGSKA (reference sequence). V lost 6 bases to trimming and J lost 8 bases; unmatched junction nucleotides: 6. The CDR3 totals 11 residues. The CDR3 sequence is CSARQGTEAFF. The CDR3 nucleotides read TGCAGTGCCCGACAGGGCACCGAAGCTTTCTTT.

The rearrangement joins TRBV27 to TRBJ1-5; the D gene is possibly TRBD1 (6 bases). The CDR3 runs to 14 residues. V was shortened by 5 bases and J by 7 bases, with 15 bases between the two germline ends. Per germline, CDR1 MNHEY and CDR2 SMNVEV (reference sequence). CDR3 amino acids: CASSPYRAAQPQHF. CDR3 sequence (DNA): TGTGCCAGCAGTCCGTACAGGGCTGCGCAGCCCCAGCATTTT.

The chain has TRBV7-2 and TRBJ2-5; 11 bases agree with TRBD2. With V trimmed by 6 bases and J by 8 bases, 11 bases remained unmatched. CDR3 length: 15 amino acids. Germline CDR1 reads SGHTA; CDR2 reads FQGNSA. DNA for the CDR3: TGTGCCAGCAGAACCCGACTAGCGGGGTCAATAACCCAGTACTTC. Translated, it gives CASRTRLAGSITQYF.

The chain uses TRBV4-3 and TRBJ2-1; D is possibly TRBD1 (8 bases). The CDR3 spans 18 residues. The germline gives CDR1 LGHNA, CDR2 YSLEER. The V gene lost 4 bases and the J gene lost 0 bases, with 19 bases spanning the gap. The DNA for the CDR3 is TGCGCCAGCAGCCCAGGGGGCGGGGGCCCTTCCTCCTACAATGAGCAGTTCTTC. Its protein product is CASSPGGGGPSSYNEQFF.

The rearrangement links TRBV21-1 to TRBJ2-5; TRBD2 is the table's D call, not checked against the DNA. TRBV21-1 is marked as a pseudogene. This CDR3 comprises 18 residues. CDR3 sequence (DNA): TGTGCCAGCAGCAAAGACGCTAGCGGGAGGGCCAAGGCGGAGACCCAGTACTTC. Translated: CASSKDASGRAKAETQYF.

V and J are TRBV19 and TRBJ1-5; no reliable D call. This CDR3 spans 13 amino acids. CDR1 and CDR2 from the germline V gene are LNHDA and SQIVND (reference sequence). The ends were cut back, 4 bases at V and 5 bases at J, with 9 bases in the middle. CDR3 nucleotide sequence: TGTGCCAGTAGTACTCAAACGGATCAGCCCCAGCATTTT. This gives the protein CASSTQTDQPQHF.

V is TRBV6-5 and J is TRBJ2-7, with 9 bases matching TRBD1. V was pared by 2 bases and J by 2 bases, with 1 base of the junction left unmatched. The CDR3 has 14 residues. The germline V gene encodes CDR1 MNHEY and CDR2 SVGAGI. CDR3: CASSYRDRAYEQYF. Written as DNA, the CDR3 is TGTGCCAGCAGTTACCGGGACAGGGCCTACGAGCAGTACTTC.

V and J are TRBV7-9 and TRBJ1-2; D call uncertain. Germline assignment: CDR1 SEHNR and CDR2 FQNEAQ (reference sequence). Trimming pared 5 bases from V and 3 bases from J, leaving 22 bases between. The CDR3 runs 17 residues. CDR3 sequence: CASSLLTDLGSYYGYTF. The CDR3 nucleotides are TGTGCCAGCAGCCTTCTTACCGATCTCGGGAGCTACTATGGCTACACCTTC.

The genes are TRBV5-4 and TRBJ1-1; the match to TRBD1 covers 8 bases. CDR3 size: 14 residues. After removal of 3 bases from V and 1 base from J, the junction contained 2 bases not matched to a gene. The germline V gene has CDR1 SGHNT and CDR2 YYREEE (reference sequence). This CDR3 reads CASSSGQENTEAFF. The CDR3 DNA reads as TGTGCCAGCAGCTCGGGACAGGAGAACACTGAAGCTTTCTTT.

The V call is TRBV19, the J call TRBJ2-7; 7 bases map to TRBD1. The junction had 6 bases not matched to a gene; V was cut back by 1 base and J by 3 bases. The CDR3 runs 15 residues. Germline loops: CDR1 LNHDA, CDR2 SQIVND (reference sequence). The CDR3 sequence is CASSIAQGDHYEQYF. CDR3 sequence (DNA): TGTGCCAGTAGTATAGCCCAGGGGGACCACTACGAGCAGTACTTC. Full variable domain (outside the CDR3, taken from reference TRBV19 and TRBJ2-7): DGGITQSPKYLFRKEGQNVTLSCEQNLNHDAMYWYRQDPGQGLRLIYYSQIVNDFQKGDIAEGYSVSREKKESFPLTVTSAQKNPTAFYLCASSIAQGDHYEQYFGPGTRLTVT.

This clone was seen just once. The chain employs TRBV29-1 and TRBJ2-7, with D maybe TRBD1 (6 bases). Trimming stripped 3 bases from V and 3 bases from J, with 18 bases between. CDR1 and CDR2 (germline): SQVTM, ANQGSEA. This CDR3 has 15 amino acids. DNA for the CDR3: TGCAGCGTTGAGGGGGCCGGGGACAAGCACTACGAGCAGTACTTC. Protein sequence: CSVEGAGDKHYEQYF.

This clone was found once. CDR3 DNA: TGTGCCAGCAGCTTAGGGGGAATGGGTGGGACTAGTGTTTACAATGAGCAGTTCTTC. It yields the protein CASSLGGMGGTSVYNEQFF. The rearrangement joins TRBV11-2 to TRBJ2-1; 8 bases agree with TRBD2. The CDR3 contains 19 residues. V shed 1 base, J shed 4 bases, and the junction held 15 bases outside the gene matches. The germline gives CDR1 SGHAT, CDR2 FQNNGV.

The chain combines TRBV13 with TRBJ2-5; D may be TRBD2 (5 bases). Between the trimmed V and J ends, which lost 5 bases and 0 bases, there was a span of 13 bases. Germline V gene data show CDR1 as PRHDT and CDR2 as FYEKMQ (reference sequence). The CDR3 is made up of 15 amino acids. Written as DNA, the CDR3 is TGTGCCAGCAGCCCCCTCGGGAACGACCAAGAGACCCAGTACTTC. Protein: CASSPLGNDQETQYF.

CDR3 sequence: CSVEELGRDYEQYF. The CDR3 DNA is TGCAGCGTTGAAGAACTAGGTAGGGACTACGAGCAGTACTTC. The chain carries TRBV29-1 and TRBJ2-7; D is possibly TRBD2 (5 bases). Germline V gene data show CDR1 as SQVTM and CDR2 as ANQGSEA. V lost 0 bases and J 3 bases, leaving 12 bases between the germline ends. This CDR3 has 14 amino acids.

This clone was recorded once. The chain recombines TRBV6-5 with TRBJ1-5; no firm D call. CDR3 length equals 15 residues. V lost 2 bases to trimming and J lost 0 bases, with 8 bases between them. Germline lookup yields CDR1 MNHEY and CDR2 SVGAGI. The CDR3 spells CASSYDRVSNQPQHF. The CDR3 nucleotides read TGTGCCAGCAGTTACGATCGGGTTAGCAATCAGCCCCAGCATTTT.

The chain has TRBV3-1 (or the pseudogene TRBV3-2) and TRBJ2-1, with D perhaps TRBD2 (5 bases). Germline assignment: CDR1 LGHDT and CDR2 YNNKEL (reference sequence). The CDR3 spans 15 residues. Trimming stripped 3 bases from V and 7 bases from J, with 16 bases between. The CDR3 protein is CASSHLLSGLNEQFF. DNA of the CDR3: TGTGCCAGCAGCCATCTTCTCAGCGGCCTTAATGAGCAGTTCTTC.